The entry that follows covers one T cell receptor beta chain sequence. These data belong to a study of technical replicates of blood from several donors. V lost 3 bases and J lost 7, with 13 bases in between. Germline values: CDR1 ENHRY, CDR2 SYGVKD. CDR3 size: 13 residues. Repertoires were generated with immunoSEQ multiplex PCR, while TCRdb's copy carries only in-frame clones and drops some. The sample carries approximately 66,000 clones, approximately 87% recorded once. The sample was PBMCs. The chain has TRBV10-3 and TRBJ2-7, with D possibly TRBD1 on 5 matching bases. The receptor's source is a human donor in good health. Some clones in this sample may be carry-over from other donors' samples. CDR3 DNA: TGTGCCATCAGTGAAGGGGCAGGTCGGGAGCAGTACTTC. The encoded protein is CAISEGAGREQYF.